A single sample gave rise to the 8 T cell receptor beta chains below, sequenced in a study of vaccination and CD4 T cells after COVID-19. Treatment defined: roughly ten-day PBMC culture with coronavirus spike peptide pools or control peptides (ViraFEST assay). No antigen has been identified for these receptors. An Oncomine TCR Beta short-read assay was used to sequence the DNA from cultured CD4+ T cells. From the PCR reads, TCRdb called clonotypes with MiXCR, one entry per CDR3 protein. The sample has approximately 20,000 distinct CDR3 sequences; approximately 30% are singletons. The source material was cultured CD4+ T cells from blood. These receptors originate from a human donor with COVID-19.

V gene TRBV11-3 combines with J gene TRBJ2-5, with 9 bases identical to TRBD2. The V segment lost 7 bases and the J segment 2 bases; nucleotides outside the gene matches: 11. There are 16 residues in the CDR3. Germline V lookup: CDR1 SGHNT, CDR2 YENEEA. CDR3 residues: CASTLLGAGGQETQYF. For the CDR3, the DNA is TGTGCCAGCACCCTACTAGGAGCGGGGGGTCAAGAGACCCAGTACTTC.

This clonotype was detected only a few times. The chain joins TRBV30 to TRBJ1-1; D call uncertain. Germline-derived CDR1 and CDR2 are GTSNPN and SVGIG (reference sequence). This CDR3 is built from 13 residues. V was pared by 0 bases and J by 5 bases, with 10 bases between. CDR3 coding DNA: TGTGCCTGGAGTGTACAGCCCGGGACTGAAGCTTTCTTT. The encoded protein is CAWSVQPGTEAFF.

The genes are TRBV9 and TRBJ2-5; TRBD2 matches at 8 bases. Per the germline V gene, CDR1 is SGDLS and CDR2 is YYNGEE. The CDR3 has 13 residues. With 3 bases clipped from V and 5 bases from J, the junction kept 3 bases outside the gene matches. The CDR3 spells CASSASGGETQYF. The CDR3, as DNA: TGTGCCAGCAGCGCTTCGGGGGGGGAGACCCAGTACTTC.

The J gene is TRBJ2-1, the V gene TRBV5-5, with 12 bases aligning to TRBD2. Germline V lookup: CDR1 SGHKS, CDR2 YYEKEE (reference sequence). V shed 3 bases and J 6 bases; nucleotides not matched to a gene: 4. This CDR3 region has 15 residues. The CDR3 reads CASSSGLAGINEQFF. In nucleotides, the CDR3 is TGTGCCAGCAGCTCCGGACTAGCGGGGATCAATGAGCAGTTCTTC.

The CDR3 protein is CATADAAGGPDTQYF. Written as DNA, the CDR3 is TGTGCCACCGCCGACGCGGCGGGGGGGCCAGATACGCAGTATTTT. V is TRBV24-1 and J is TRBJ2-3; 9 nucleotides align to TRBD2. CDR1 and CDR2 (germline): KGHDR, SFDVKD. There are 15 residues in the CDR3. V trimming: 9 bases; J trimming: 4 bases; junction bases outside the gene matches: 10.

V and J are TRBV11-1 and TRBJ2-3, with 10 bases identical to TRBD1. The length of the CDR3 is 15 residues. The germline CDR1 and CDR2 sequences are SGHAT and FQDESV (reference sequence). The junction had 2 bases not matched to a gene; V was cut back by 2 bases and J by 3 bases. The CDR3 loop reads CASSLLDRGTDTQYF. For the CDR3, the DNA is TGTGCCAGCAGCTTATTGGACAGGGGGACAGATACGCAGTATTTT.

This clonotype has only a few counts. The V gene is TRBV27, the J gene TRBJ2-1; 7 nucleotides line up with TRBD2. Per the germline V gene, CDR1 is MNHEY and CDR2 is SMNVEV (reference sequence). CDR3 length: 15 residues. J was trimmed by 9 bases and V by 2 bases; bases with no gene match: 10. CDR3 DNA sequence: TGTGCCAGCAGTTTAGTGGCGGGGGTTTGGGGTGAGCAGTTCTTC. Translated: CASSLVAGVWGEQFF.

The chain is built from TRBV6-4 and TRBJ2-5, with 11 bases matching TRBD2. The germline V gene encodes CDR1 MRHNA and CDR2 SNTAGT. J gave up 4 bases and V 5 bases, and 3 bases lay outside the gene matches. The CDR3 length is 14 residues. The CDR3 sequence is CASSPLAGGETQYF. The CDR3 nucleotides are TGTGCCAGCAGTCCTCTAGCGGGGGGAGAGACCCAGTACTTC.